This T cell receptor (beta chain) derives from a study of PD-1 blockade in classical Hodgkin lymphoma. Points from the study as a whole: Those starting nivolumab under 1 year post-ASCT were excluded. Complete responders had baseline diversity similar to newly diagnosed patients. Newly diagnosed patients were reported to start with lower TCR diversity than healthy donors. The study found that TCR diversity rose significantly by C4D1 in CD4+ but not CD8+ cells.

About this clone: Its antigen is currently unknown.

Produced via immunoSEQ multiplex PCR; TCRdb's table is partial and in-frame only. This sample yields about 97,000 clones, of which over 70% are seen a single time; approximately 12% belongs to the top ten. Relapse after autologous stem cell transplantation occurred in every patient, and brentuximab vedotin exposure varied. This specimen was peripheral blood mononuclear cells (PBMCs), taken at baseline. The clonotype was recovered from a human donor with classical Hodgkin lymphoma.

CDR3 DNA sequence: TGCGCCAGCAGCTCCGAAACTATGGCCGGAGTGACCCAGTACTTC. Its translation: CASSSETMAGVTQYF. The chain carries TRBV5-1 and TRBJ2-5; no reliable D call. The CDR3 has 15 amino acids. V lost 3 bases and J 7 bases, leaving 19 bases between the germline ends. CDR1 SGHRS and CDR2 YFSETQ come from the germline V gene. Using reference TRBV5-1 and TRBJ2-5 for the parts outside the CDR3, the full variable domain is KAGVTQTPRYLIKTRGQQVTLSCSPISGHRSVSWYQQTPGQGLQFLFEYFSETQRNKGNFPGRFSGRQFSNSRSEMNVSTLELGDSALYLCASSSETMAGVTQYFGPGTRLLVL.